This TCR beta chain comes out of a study of T cells in localized non-small cell lung cancer. The CDR3 is 14 residues long. The germline V gene encodes CDR1 MNHEY and CDR2 SVGAGI. V dropped 0 bases and J dropped 4; count of bases not matched to a gene: 2. Here immunoSEQ multiplex PCR was the method, and the copy in TCRdb shows in-frame clones only, minus some. Found here are 86,000 or so clones, approximately 84% of them singletons; the top ten hold over 2.5%. The source material was peripheral blood, sampled before any cancer treatment. The chain carries TRBV6-5 and TRBJ1-1; 7 bases are a match to TRBD1. The TCR sequence derives from a man aged 35-75 years with stage I lung adenocarcinoma. CDR3 sequence reads: CASSYSAGGTEAFF. The DNA of the CDR3 is TGTGCCAGCAGTTACTCGGCAGGGGGCACTGAAGCTTTCTTT.